This T cell receptor beta chain stems from a study of neurological immune-mediated disorders. Study-wide results and caveats: HTLV-1-associated myelopathy ranked highest for TCR clonal expansion and multiple sclerosis lowest, beneath healthy controls. Phylogenetic grouping assigned the repertoires of 18 of 34 multiple sclerosis patients to a single related-CDR3 cluster, which may represent a signature.

V was trimmed by 10 bases and J by 3 bases, leaving 15 bases between them. Looked up from germline, CDR1 is MNHEY and CDR2 is SVGEGT. The CDR3 extends over 13 amino acids. TCRdb re-derived calls from the 5' RACE reads in MiXCR, one entry per CDR3 protein. The sample includes about 89,000 distinct CDR3 sequences, approximately 2.8% of them seen just once. This clonotype showed up many times. Its antigen remains unknown. The TCR sequence derives from a woman aged 25-40 years with multiple sclerosis. The rearrangement joins TRBV6-2 or TRBV6-3 to TRBJ1-1; TRBD1 might be the D (6 bases). The sample taken for sequencing was PBMCs. CDR3 in amino acids: CAISGQGDTEAFF. In nucleotides, the CDR3 is TGTGCCATCTCGGGACAAGGAGACACTGAAGCTTTCTTT.